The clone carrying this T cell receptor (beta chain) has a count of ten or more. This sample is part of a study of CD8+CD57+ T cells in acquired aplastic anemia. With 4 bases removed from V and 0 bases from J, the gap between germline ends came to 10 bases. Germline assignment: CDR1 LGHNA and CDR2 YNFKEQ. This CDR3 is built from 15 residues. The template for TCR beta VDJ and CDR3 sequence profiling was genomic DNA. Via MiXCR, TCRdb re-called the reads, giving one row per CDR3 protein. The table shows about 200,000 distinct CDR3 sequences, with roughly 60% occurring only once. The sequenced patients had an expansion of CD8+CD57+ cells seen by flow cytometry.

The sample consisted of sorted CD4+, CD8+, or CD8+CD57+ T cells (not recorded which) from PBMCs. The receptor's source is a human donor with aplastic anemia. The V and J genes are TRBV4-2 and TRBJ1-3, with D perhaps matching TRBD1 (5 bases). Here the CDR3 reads CASSLTDSSGNTIYF. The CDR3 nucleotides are TGTGCCAGCAGCCTCACCGACAGCTCTGGAAACACCATATATTTT.